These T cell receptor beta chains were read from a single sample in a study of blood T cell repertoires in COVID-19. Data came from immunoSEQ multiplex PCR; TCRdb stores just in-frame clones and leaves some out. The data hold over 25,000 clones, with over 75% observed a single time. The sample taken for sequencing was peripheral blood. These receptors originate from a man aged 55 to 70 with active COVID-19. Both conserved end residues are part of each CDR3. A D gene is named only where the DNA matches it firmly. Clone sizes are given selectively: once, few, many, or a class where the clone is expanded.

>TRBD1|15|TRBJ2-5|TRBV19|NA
CASSMGQGGGETQYF
TGTGCCAGTAGTATGGGACAGGGGGGCGGAGAGACCCAGTACTTC
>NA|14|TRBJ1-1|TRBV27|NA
CASSFGSSGTEAFF
TGTGCCAGCAGTTTTGGCTCCAGCGGCACTGAAGCTTTCTTT
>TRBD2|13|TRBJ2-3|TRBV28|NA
CTSGRAGTDTQYF
TGTACCAGCGGGAGGGCCGGGACAGATACGCAGTATTTT
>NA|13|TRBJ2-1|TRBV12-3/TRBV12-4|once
CASSLTSYNEQFF
TGTGCCAGCAGTTTAACGAGCTACAATGAGCAGTTCTTC
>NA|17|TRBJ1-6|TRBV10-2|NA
CASSESYRQGGNSPLHF
TGCGCCAGCAGTGAGTCATACAGGCAGGGAGGAAATTCACCCCTCCACTTT
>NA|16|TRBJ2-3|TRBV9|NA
CASSPYLRSVTDTQYF
TGTGCCAGCAGCCCCTACCTTAGATCGGTAACAGATACGCAGTATTTT
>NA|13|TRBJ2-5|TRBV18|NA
CASSPGGRETQYF
TGTGCCAGCTCACCGGGGGGGCGAGAGACCCAGTACTTC
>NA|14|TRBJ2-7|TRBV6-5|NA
CASSLPTVTYEQYF
TGTGCCAGCAGTTTACCGACAGTTACCTACGAGCAGTACTTC
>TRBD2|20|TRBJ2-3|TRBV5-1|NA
CASSLGLAGAYSASTDTQYF
TGCGCCAGCAGCTTGGGACTAGCGGGAGCGTATAGTGCTAGCACAGATACGCAGTATTTT
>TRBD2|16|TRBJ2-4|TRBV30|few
CAWSVGSGRTKNIQYF
TGTGCCTGGAGTGTAGGTAGCGGGAGAACCAAAAACATTCAGTACTTC
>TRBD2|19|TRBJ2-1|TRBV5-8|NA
CASSWGGIAGLSSYNEQFF
TGTGCCAGCAGCTGGGGCGGGATAGCGGGGTTGAGCTCCTACAATGAGCAGTTCTTC
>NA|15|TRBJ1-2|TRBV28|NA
CASSLIKSGSYGYTF
TGTGCCAGCAGTTTAATTAAGTCAGGGTCTTATGGCTACACCTTC
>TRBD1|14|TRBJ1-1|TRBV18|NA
CASSQGQGNTEAFF
TGTGCCAGCTCACAGGGACAGGGGAACACTGAAGCTTTCTTT
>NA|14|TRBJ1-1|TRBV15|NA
CATSATVQNTEAFF
TGTGCCACCAGCGCTACCGTCCAGAACACTGAAGCTTTCTTT
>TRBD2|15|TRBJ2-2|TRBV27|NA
CASSSSGSSTGELFF
TGTGCCAGCAGCTCCAGCGGGAGTAGTACCGGGGAGCTGTTTTTT
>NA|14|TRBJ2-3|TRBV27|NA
CASTPGRSTDTQYF
TGTGCCAGCACCCCGGGGAGGAGCACAGATACGCAGTATTTT
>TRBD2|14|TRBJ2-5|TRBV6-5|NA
CASSIGGVRETQYF
TGTGCCAGCAGCATCGGGGGGGTGCGGGAGACCCAGTACTTC
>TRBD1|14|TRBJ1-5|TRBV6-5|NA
CASRGTGTNQPQHF
TGTGCCAGCAGGGGGACAGGGACCAATCAGCCCCAGCATTTT
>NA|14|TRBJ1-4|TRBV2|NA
CASSLQGGNEKLFF
TGTGCCAGCAGTTTGCAGGGCGGAAATGAAAAACTGTTTTTT
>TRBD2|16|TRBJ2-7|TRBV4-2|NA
CASSQTSVTIPYEQYF
TGTGCCAGCAGCCAAACTAGCGTTACCATCCCCTACGAGCAGTACTTC
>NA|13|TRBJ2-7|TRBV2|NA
CASSEQASYEQYF
TGTGCCAGCAGTGAACAGGCGTCCTACGAGCAGTACTTC
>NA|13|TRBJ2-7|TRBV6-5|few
CASSYLQGYEQYF
TGTGCCAGCAGTTACCTACAGGGCTACGAGCAGTACTTC
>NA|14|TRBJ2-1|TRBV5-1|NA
CASSTFGLYNEQFF
TGCGCCAGCAGCACCTTCGGACTATACAATGAGCAGTTCTTC
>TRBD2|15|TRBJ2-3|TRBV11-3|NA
CASCGTSGTTDTQYF
TGTGCCAGCTGCGGGACTAGCGGAACCACAGATACGCAGTATTTT
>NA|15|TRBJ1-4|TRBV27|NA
CASSLRGGNNEKLFF
TGTGCCAGCAGTTTAAGGGGGGGGAATAATGAAAAACTGTTTTTT
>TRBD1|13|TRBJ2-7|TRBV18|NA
CASSPAGGYEQYF
TGTGCCAGCTCACCGGCAGGGGGCTACGAGCAGTACTTC
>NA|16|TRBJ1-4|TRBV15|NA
CATSRGGSATNEKLFF
TGTGCCACCAGCAGGGGAGGCTCTGCAACTAATGAAAAACTGTTTTTT
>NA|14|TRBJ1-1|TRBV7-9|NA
CASTEYRQNTEAFF
TGTGCCAGCACCGAATACAGGCAGAACACTGAAGCTTTCTTT
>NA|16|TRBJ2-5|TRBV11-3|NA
CASSLGSRDEKETQYF
TGTGCCAGCAGCTTAGGCAGCAGGGATGAGAAAGAGACCCAGTACTTC
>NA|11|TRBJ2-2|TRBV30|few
CACRETGELFF
TGTGCCTGTCGGGAGACCGGGGAGCTGTTTTTT
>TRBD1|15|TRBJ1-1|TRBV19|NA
CASSIRGQGGTEAFF
TGTGCCAGTAGTATACGGGGACAGGGGGGGACTGAAGCTTTCTTT
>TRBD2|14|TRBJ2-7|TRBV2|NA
CASGVSGGSYEQYF
TGTGCCAGCGGAGTTAGCGGGGGGTCCTACGAGCAGTACTTC
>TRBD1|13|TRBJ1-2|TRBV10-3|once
CAISGQGVDGYTF
TGTGCCATCAGTGGACAGGGGGTAGACGGCTACACCTTC
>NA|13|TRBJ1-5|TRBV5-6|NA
CASSLNSNQPQHF
TGTGCCAGCAGCTTGAACTCTAATCAGCCCCAGCATTTT
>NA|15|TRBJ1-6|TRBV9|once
CASSDQTENNSPLHF
TGTGCCAGCAGCGACCAGACAGAAAATAATTCACCCCTCCACTTT
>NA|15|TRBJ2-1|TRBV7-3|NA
CASSPGAGRYNEQFF
TGTGCCAGCAGCCCAGGGGCAGGGCGGTACAATGAGCAGTTCTTC
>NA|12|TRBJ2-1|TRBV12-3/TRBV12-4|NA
CASSLAGDEQFF
TGTGCCAGCAGTTTAGCGGGAGATGAGCAGTTCTTC
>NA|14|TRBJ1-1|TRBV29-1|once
CSVGVGGINTEAFF
TGCAGCGTTGGGGTGGGGGGAATTAACACTGAAGCTTTCTTT
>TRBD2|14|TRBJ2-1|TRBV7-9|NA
CASSPRAERGEQFF
TGTGCCAGCAGCCCTAGGGCCGAGCGGGGTGAGCAGTTCTTC
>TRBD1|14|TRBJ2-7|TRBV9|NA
CASSVKGQKGEQYF
TGTGCCAGCAGCGTAAAGGGACAGAAGGGCGAGCAGTACTTC
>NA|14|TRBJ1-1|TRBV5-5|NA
CASSLLQLNTEAFF
TGTGCCAGCAGCTTATTACAGCTGAACACTGAAGCTTTCTTT
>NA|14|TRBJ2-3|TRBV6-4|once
CASSEQHGKDTQYF
TGTGCCAGCAGTGAACAGCATGGAAAAGATACGCAGTATTTT
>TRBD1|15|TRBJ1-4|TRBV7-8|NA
CASSTGQGVFEKLFF
TGTGCCAGCAGCACCGGACAGGGGGTGTTTGAAAAACTGTTTTTT
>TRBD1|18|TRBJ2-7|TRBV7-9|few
CASSFLRTGFGPPDEQYF
TGTGCCAGCAGCTTCTTGAGGACAGGCTTCGGCCCCCCCGACGAGCAGTACTTC
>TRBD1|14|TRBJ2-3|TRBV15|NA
CATSRDRATDTQYF
TGTGCCACCAGCAGGGACAGGGCAACAGATACGCAGTATTTT
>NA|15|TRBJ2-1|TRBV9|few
CASSPLGHTRDEQFF
TGTGCCAGCAGCCCCCTAGGGCACACCAGGGATGAGCAGTTCTTC
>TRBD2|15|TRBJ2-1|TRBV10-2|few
CASRELAGSYNEQFF
TGCGCCAGCAGGGAACTAGCGGGATCCTACAATGAGCAGTTCTTC
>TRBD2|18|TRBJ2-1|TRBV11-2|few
CASSRAATSGRRQNEQFF
TGTGCCAGCAGCCGTGCGGCCACTAGCGGGAGACGTCAGAATGAGCAGTTCTTC